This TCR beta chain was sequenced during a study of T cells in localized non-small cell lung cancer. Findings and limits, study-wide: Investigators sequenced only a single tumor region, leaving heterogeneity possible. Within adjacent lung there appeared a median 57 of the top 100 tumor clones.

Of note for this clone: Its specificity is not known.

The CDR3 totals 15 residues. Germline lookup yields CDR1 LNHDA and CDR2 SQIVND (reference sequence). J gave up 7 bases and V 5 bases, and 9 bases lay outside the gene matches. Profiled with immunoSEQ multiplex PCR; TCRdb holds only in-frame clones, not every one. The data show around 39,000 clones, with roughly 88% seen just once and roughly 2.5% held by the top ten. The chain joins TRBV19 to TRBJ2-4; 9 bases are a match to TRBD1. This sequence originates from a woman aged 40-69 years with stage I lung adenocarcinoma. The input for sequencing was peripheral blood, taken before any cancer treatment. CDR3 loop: CASSARTGEGNIQYF. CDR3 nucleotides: TGTGCCAGTAGTGCTCGGACAGGGGAGGGGAACATTCAGTACTTC.